This entry is about one T cell receptor beta chain. In the source study's methods: It was from reference gene primer amplification that nucleated cell counts were estimated. Profiled with immunoSEQ multiplex PCR; TCRdb holds only in-frame clones, not every one. For V, J and clone size, that table is used; D and trimming come from the DNA. Found here are some 150,000 clones, over 60% of them singletons; the top ten hold more than 3.5%. The data were taken from a study of blood T cell repertoires in COVID-19. Study information: Sites across the United States, Italy and Spain contributed samples from acute and convalescent COVID-19. Sample material is recorded as cDNA or gDNA derived from T cells, B-cell-depleted T cells, or PBMCs.

The CDR3 runs to 13 residues. V usage is TRBV1 and J usage is TRBJ2-7; the table's D call of TRBD1 was not tested on the DNA. TRBV1 is a listed pseudogene. Input material: peripheral blood. This clonotype was sampled from a woman older than 75 with active or convalescent COVID-19. The CDR3 spells CTSRADRVLEQYF. CDR3 nucleotides: TGCACCAGCCGGGCGGACAGGGTCCTCGAGCAGTACTTC.